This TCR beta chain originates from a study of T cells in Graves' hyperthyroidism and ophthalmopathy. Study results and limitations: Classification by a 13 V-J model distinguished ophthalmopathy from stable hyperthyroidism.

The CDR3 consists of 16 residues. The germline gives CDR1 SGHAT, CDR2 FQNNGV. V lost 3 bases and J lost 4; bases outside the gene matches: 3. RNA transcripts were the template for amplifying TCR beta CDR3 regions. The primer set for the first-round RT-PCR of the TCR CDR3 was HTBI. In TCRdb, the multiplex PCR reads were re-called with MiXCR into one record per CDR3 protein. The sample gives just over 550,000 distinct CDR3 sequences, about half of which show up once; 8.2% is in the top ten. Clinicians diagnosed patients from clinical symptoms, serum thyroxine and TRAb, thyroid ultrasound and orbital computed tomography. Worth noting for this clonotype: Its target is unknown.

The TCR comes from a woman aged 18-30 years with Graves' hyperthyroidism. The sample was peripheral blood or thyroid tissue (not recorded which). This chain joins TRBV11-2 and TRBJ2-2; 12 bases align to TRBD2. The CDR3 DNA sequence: TGTGCCAGCAGCTTCCCGACTAGCGGGGGCACCGGGGAGCTGTTTTTT. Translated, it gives CASSFPTSGGTGELFF.